A single sample gave rise to the 2 T cell receptor beta chains below, sequenced in a study of low-dose radiotherapy and immunotherapy resistance in tumors. Primers targeting TRAV and TRBV primed first-strand cDNA, covering alpha and beta chains. Over roughly 19 PCR cycles, TCRs were amplified from a constant-region primer and V-primer adapter. TCRdb analysed the reads with MiXCR anew, one entry per CDR3 protein. The table records roughly 100,000 distinct CDR3 sequences, 20% to 25% of them present only once. Time point defined: after trial treatment. Treatment here: LDRT plus nivolumab, ipilimumab, low-dose cyclophosphamide and aspirin (RACIN trial). The material was PBMCs, obtained after low-dose radiotherapy plus immunotherapy. The receptors shown here come from a female donor with ovarian cancer.

This clonotype was detected ten times or more. This chain's CDR3 is CASSLREPLYEQYF. DNA of the CDR3: TGTGCCAGCAGCTTGCGGGAGCCCTTGTACGAGCAGTACTTC. The chain uses TRBV7-9 and TRBJ2-7; the match to TRBD2 covers 7 bases. The germline V gene encodes CDR1 SEHNR and CDR2 FQNEAQ (reference sequence). The CDR3 consists of 14 residues. The V and J ends lost 3 bases and 4 bases, in that order; junction bases with no gene match: 6.

This clonotype was recorded at least ten times. The V and J genes are TRBV2 and TRBJ2-3, with 8 positions matching TRBD2. The CDR3 loop spans 16 amino acids. Looked up from germline, CDR1 is SNHLY and CDR2 is FYNNEI. After removal of 1 base from V and 2 bases from J, the junction contained 5 bases not matched to a gene. CDR3 in DNA: TGTGCCAGCAGTGAAGTTAGCGGGGCCTCCACAGATACGCAGTATTTT. Protein: CASSEVSGASTDTQYF.